The following is a TCR beta chain sequence with its context. CDR3 length: 12 amino acids. V gave up 6 bases and J gave up 8 bases, with 12 bases separating them. Germline V gene data show CDR1 as MGHDK and CDR2 as SYGVNS. The sample is drawn from a study of control samples from healthy donors and cancer patients. Sequencing used immunoSEQ multiplex PCR; TCRdb keeps in-frame clones, though not all of them. The sample has 170,000 or so clones, just under 95% seen once. Specimen: blood. The chain recombines TRBV25-1 with TRBJ2-3; maybe TRBD2 (6 bases). The TCR sequence derives from a young man in good health. The CDR3 nucleotides read TGTGCCAGCAGCCAAACGACTAGTACGCAGTATTTT. It encodes CASSQTTSTQYF.